Below, 5 T cell receptor beta chains from the same sample are listed, as sequenced in a study of T cells in Graves' hyperthyroidism and ophthalmopathy (dated by TCRdb to the late 2010s). Receptors were amplified or captured by multiplex PCR. The instrument given in TCRdb is Illumina HiSeq 2000. TCR beta CDR3 regions were amplified from RNA transcripts. For the first round of RT-PCR on the TCR CDR3, the HTBI primer set was used together with the Qiagen OneStep RT-PCR kit. The public reads were reprocessed in TCRdb via fastp at Q25 and MiXCR, keeping in-frame beta chains. One record per CDR3 amino acid sequence lists the most common genes and DNA. This sample is represented by fewer than 600,000 distinct CDR3 sequences; less than 15% of them were singletons. The ten largest clones add up to more than 11% of the sample. Sequenced sample: blood. The receptors shown here come from a woman in her thirties or forties with Graves' hyperthyroidism.

In its sample, this clonotype was seen many times. The V call is TRBV2, the J call TRBJ2-7; D may be TRBD2 (5 bases). Trimming left V 6 bases short and J 6 bases short, with 15 bases between. This CDR3 region has 13 residues. Germline V CDR1 and CDR2: SNHLY, FYNNEI. The CDR3 DNA follows: TGTGCCAGCAGAGGACTGGAATGGCGCGAGCAGTACTTC. Its translation is CASRGLEWREQYF.

This clonotype was counted a few times. The chain employs TRBV29-1 and TRBJ2-5; 11 bases map to TRBD2. Germline V lookup: CDR1 SQVTM, CDR2 ANQGSEA. V dropped 5 bases and J dropped 2; count of bases not matched to a gene: 4. CDR3 length equals 14 residues. CDR3 nucleotide sequence: TGCAGCGTTACTAGCGGGAGTGGTCAAGAGACCCAGTACTTC. Translated, it gives CSVTSGSGQETQYF.

This clonotype has at least ten counts. The CDR3, as DNA: TGTGCCAGCTCACCACCGGGAGGGATCCCAGATACGCAGTATTTT. Translation: CASSPPGGIPDTQYF. This chain joins TRBV18 and TRBJ2-3; 7 nucleotides align to TRBD2. J gave up 4 bases and V 0 bases, and 4 bases lay outside the gene matches. The CDR3 loop spans 15 amino acids. Germline V gene sequence: CDR1 KGHSH, CDR2 LQKENI.

The chain is built from TRBV4-2 and TRBJ2-7; no clear D. Germline lookup yields CDR1 LGHNA and CDR2 YNFKEQ. V was clipped by 0 bases and J by 0 bases, with 9 bases between them. The CDR3 has 15 amino acids. CDR3 coding DNA: TGTGCCAGCAGCCAAGATCACAGCTACTCCTACGAGCAGTACTTC. This encodes CASSQDHSYSYEQYF.

This clonotype was found many times. The gene calls are TRBV2 and TRBJ2-2; TRBD1 matches at 12 bases. The CDR3 has 16 amino acids. With 3 bases clipped from V and 5 bases from J, the junction kept 4 bases outside the gene matches. Germline lookup yields CDR1 SNHLY and CDR2 FYNNEI. The CDR3 here is CASSDWDRGHTGELFF. The CDR3 bases are TGTGCCAGCAGTGATTGGGACAGGGGGCATACCGGGGAGCTGTTTTTT. The whole variable domain, remainder taken from reference TRBV2 and TRBJ2-2, is EPEVTQTPSHQVTQMGQEVILRCVPISNHLYFYWYRQILGQKVEFLVSFYNNEISEKSEIFDDQFSVERPDGSNFTLKIRSTKLEDSAMYFCASSDWDRGHTGELFFGEGSRLTVL.